This T cell receptor beta chain was captured in a study of early stage breast cancer tumors. Study-wide background: Each sample averaged around 9.2-fold read coverage. Study-level findings and limits: Comparing each tissue with blood distinguished tumor from normal in most of the 16 patients.

Clones were read by immunoSEQ multiplex PCR, and TCRdb kept only the in-frame ones, dropping some. This repertoire shows over 40,000 clones, around 80% found once; its top ten account for about 3.4%. Note on this clone: The antigen is not known.

The CDR3 is 14 residues long. The V segment lost 2 bases and the J segment 7 bases; nucleotides outside the gene matches: 5. The germline CDR1 and CDR2 sequences are KGHSH and LQKENI. The chain combines TRBV18 with TRBJ2-1, with 7 nucleotides matching TRBD2. Sequenced input: blood. The sequence was obtained from a person between 35 and 49 years old with breast cancer. Here the CDR3 reads CASSPGLAENEQFF. The CDR3, as DNA: TGTGCCAGCTCACCAGGCCTAGCGGAGAATGAGCAGTTCTTC.